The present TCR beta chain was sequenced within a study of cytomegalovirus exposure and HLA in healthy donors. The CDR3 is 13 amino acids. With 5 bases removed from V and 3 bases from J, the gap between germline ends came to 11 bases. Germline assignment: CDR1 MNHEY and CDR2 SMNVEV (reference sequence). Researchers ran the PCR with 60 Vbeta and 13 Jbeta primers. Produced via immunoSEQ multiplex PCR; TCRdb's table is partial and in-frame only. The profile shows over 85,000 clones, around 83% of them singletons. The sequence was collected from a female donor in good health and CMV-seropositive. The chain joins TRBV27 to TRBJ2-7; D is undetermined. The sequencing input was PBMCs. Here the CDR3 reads CASSRRSYYEQYF. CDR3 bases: TGTGCCAGCAGTCGGCGGAGTTACTACGAGCAGTACTTC.